This T cell receptor beta chain was found in a study of blood T cell repertoires in COVID-19. V gave up 4 bases and J gave up 2 bases; unmatched junction bases: 7. The CDR3 covers 16 residues. The V gene's germline CDR1 is SGHRS and CDR2 YFSETQ. Profiled with immunoSEQ multiplex PCR; TCRdb holds only in-frame clones, not every one. The sample consists of about 330,000 clones, 87% of them appearing once. This clonotype was obtained from a woman younger than 45 who had recovered from COVID-19. The chain joins TRBV5-1 to TRBJ2-3; 10 nucleotides match TRBD2. The specimen was PBMCs or T cells enriched from blood (not recorded which). The CDR3 loop reads CASSPPLAGATDTQYF. CDR3 bases: TGCGCCAGCAGCCCGCCGCTAGCGGGGGCCACAGATACGCAGTATTTT.